Detailed here is one T cell receptor (beta chain). This table comes from immunoSEQ multiplex PCR, and its TCRdb copy is limited to in-frame clones, with some not included. The table records approximately 170,000 clones, around 85% of them present only once. The record originates from a study of blood T cell repertoires in COVID-19. Germline lookup yields CDR1 SGHRS and CDR2 YFSETQ. Trimming pared 0 bases from V and 2 bases from J, leaving 14 bases between. There are 16 residues in the CDR3. The sample consisted of peripheral blood. This clonotype was sampled from a woman in her fifties or sixties with COVID-19, enrolled during active disease. The chain combines TRBV5-1 with TRBJ1-1; D is undetermined. CDR3 sequence: CASSLARPLGNTEAFF. The CDR3 nucleotides are TGCGCCAGCAGCTTGGCAAGGCCTCTAGGCAACACTGAAGCTTTCTTT. The variable domain in full, with the rest retrieved from reference TRBV5-1 and TRBJ1-1, is KAGVTQTPRYLIKTRGQQVTLSCSPISGHRSVSWYQQTPGQGLQFLFEYFSETQRNKGNFPGRFSGRQFSNSRSEMNVSTLELGDSALYLCASSLARPLGNTEAFFGQGTRLTVV.